In its sample, the clone carrying this TCR beta chain was seen many times. Germline lookup yields CDR1 SQVTM and CDR2 ANQGSEA. Trimming took 4 bases from V and 4 from J, leaving 22 bases between them. The CDR3 totals 16 residues. The sample originates from a study of CDR3 diversity in severe acne. A single record per CDR3 protein comes from TCRdb applying MiXCR to the PCR reads. Found here are tens of thousands of distinct CDR3 sequences, under 55% of them singletons; the top ten hold around 10%. This TCR derives from a male donor with severe acne vulgaris. J is TRBJ1-2 and V is TRBV29-1; D possibly corresponds to TRBD1 (6 bases). Sequencing was done on a sample of blood. This chain's CDR3 is CSVVLTGSKDSYGYTF. The DNA of the CDR3 is TGCAGCGTTGTCCTCACAGGGTCAAAGGACTCCTATGGCTACACCTTC. Supplemented by reference TRBV29-1 and TRBJ1-2, the full variable domain reads SAVISQKPSRDICQRGTSLTIQCQVDSQVTMMFWYRQQPGQSLTLIATANQGSEATYESGFVIDKFPISRPNLTFSTLTVSNMSPEDSSIYLCSVVLTGSKDSYGYTFGSGTRLTVV.